Below are 26 T cell receptor beta chains sequenced from a single sample in a study of CD8+ T cells in alopecia areata. As the sequencing template, cDNA was produced by extracting RNA and reverse transcribing it. The data were produced by immunoSEQ multiplex PCR, yet TCRdb's version contains in-frame clones alone and is incomplete. The sample gives about 210,000 clones, roughly 64% of which show up once; around 4.2% is in the top ten. Treatment: oral pan-JAK inhibitor, 5-10 mg twice daily. This material consisted of CD4+ T cells sorted from blood, taken at week 4, from a patient treated with tofacitinib. Receptors originate from a human donor with alopecia areata.

This clone was picked up a small number of times. CDR3 nucleotide sequence: TGTGCCTGGAGTCGGACAGGACGATCCGAGCAGTACTTC. Translated: CAWSRTGRSEQYF. The rearrangement links TRBV30 to TRBJ2-7, with 7 bases identical to TRBD1. V dropped 2 bases and J dropped 6; count of bases not matched to a gene: 7. CDR1 and CDR2 (germline): GTSNPN, SVGIG (reference sequence). The CDR3 loop spans 13 amino acids.

V usage is TRBV28 and J usage is TRBJ1-2; D is unclear. Per the germline V gene, CDR1 is MDHEN and CDR2 is SYDVKM. Trimming pared 6 bases from V and 8 bases from J, leaving 13 bases between. This CDR3 has 12 amino acids. CDR3 nucleotide sequence: TGTGCCAGCAGCCCCCAGCAGACCGGCTACACCTTC. As protein: CASSPQQTGYTF.

V is TRBV6-5 and J is TRBJ2-5, with D hard to call. CDR1 is MNHEY and CDR2 is SVGAGI in the germline V gene. Trimming stripped 6 bases from V and 3 bases from J, with 14 bases between. The CDR3 sequence is 14 residues long. The CDR3 nucleotides are TGTGCCAGCAGAAAAGACGCGCGCAAAGAGACCCAGTACTTC. Residues: CASRKDARKETQYF.

The chain has TRBV5-6 and TRBJ1-5, with no clear D. Trimming left V 3 bases short and J 5 bases short, with 15 bases between. The CDR3 has 15 residues. Germline CDR1 is SGHDT and CDR2 is YYEEEE. The CDR3 sequence: CASSSANGVDQPQHF. The CDR3 DNA is TGTGCCAGCAGCTCGGCCAACGGGGTGGATCAGCCCCAGCATTTT.

For the CDR3, the DNA is TGTGCCAGCAGCCTGGGACAGGGGGACAATGAGCAGTTCTTC. It specifies CASSLGQGDNEQFF. This rearrangement joins TRBV7-2 to TRBJ2-1, with 11 bases matching TRBD1. This CDR3 has 14 amino acids. Germline V gene data show CDR1 as SGHTA and CDR2 as FQGNSA. V was clipped by 5 bases and J by 5 bases; unmatched bases: 2.

This clone has only one observation. CDR3 region: CASSYDGANVLTF. The DNA for the CDR3 is TGTGCCAGCAGTTATGATGGGGCCAACGTCCTGACTTTC. This chain links TRBV6-6 with TRBJ2-6; no clear D. V was shortened by 3 bases and J by 3 bases, with 3 bases between the two germline ends. This CDR3 is built from 13 residues. CDR1 MNHNY and CDR2 SVGAGI come from the germline V gene (reference sequence).

This sequence joins TRBV5-4 and TRBJ1-2; 11 bases line up with TRBD1. CDR3 length equals 15 residues. The V segment lost 4 bases and the J segment 1 base; nucleotides outside the gene matches: 3. CDR1 and CDR2 (germline): SGHNT, YYREEE (reference sequence). This CDR3 reads CASSPGTGGNYGYTF. Written as DNA, the CDR3 is TGTGCCAGCAGCCCGGGGACAGGGGGTAACTATGGCTACACCTTC.

The V and J genes are TRBV27 and TRBJ1-6; 7 bases map to TRBD1. Per the germline V gene, CDR1 is MNHEY and CDR2 is SMNVEV (reference sequence). With V trimmed by 0 bases and J by 14 bases, 7 bases remained unmatched. The CDR3 contains 14 residues. Written as DNA, the CDR3 is TGTGCCAGCAGTTTATCCTGGACAGGAATCGCCCTCCACTTT. Translated, it gives CASSLSWTGIALHF.

This clone was recorded only once. The chain is built from TRBV29-1 and TRBJ1-2; the D is unclear. The CDR3 loop spans 12 amino acids. V gave up 3 bases and J gave up 6 bases, with 11 bases separating them. CDR1 and CDR2 (germline): SQVTM, ANQGSEA. The CDR3 DNA reads TGCAGCGTTGATTTCCCACAAAATGGCTACACCTTC. Translated: CSVDFPQNGYTF.

This clone has more than one count but fewer than ten. The genes are TRBV5-1 and TRBJ1-6, with 7 bases aligning to TRBD1. CDR3 length equals 16 residues. Trimming removed 2 bases from V and 9 bases from J; junction bases left unmatched: 11. Germline CDR1 is SGHRS and CDR2 is YFSETQ. Written as DNA, the CDR3 is TGCGCCAGCAGCTTTACAGGGGCTGGGATCGCTTCACCCCTCCACTTT. It codes for CASSFTGAGIASPLHF. The variable domain in full, completed from reference TRBV5-1 and TRBJ1-6, reads KAGVTQTPRYLIKTRGQQVTLSCSPISGHRSVSWYQQTPGQGLQFLFEYFSETQRNKGNFPGRFSGRQFSNSRSEMNVSTLELGDSALYLCASSFTGAGIASPLHFGNGTRLTVT.

V is TRBV15 and J is TRBJ1-4; D ambiguous. Germline lookup yields CDR1 LNHNV and CDR2 YYDKDF (reference sequence). CDR3 size: 14 residues. V dropped 3 bases and J dropped 16 bases, with 21 bases sitting between them. The CDR3 nucleotides are TGTGCCACCAGCAGGATTATGGACCCTGGGAGCCCGTTTTTT. Protein sequence: CATSRIMDPGSPFF.

In its sample, this clone was seen a few times. The gene calls are TRBV7-2 and TRBJ2-4; 8 nucleotides agree with TRBD2. The germline gives CDR1 SGHTA, CDR2 FQGNSA. The length of the CDR3 is 15 residues. The V gene end was trimmed by 5 bases and the J gene end by 6 bases; junction bases not matched to a gene: 9. The CDR3 reads CASSPGTSSGNIQYF. CDR3 sequence (DNA): TGTGCCAGCAGCCCGGGGACTAGTTCGGGAAACATTCAGTACTTC.

The J gene is TRBJ2-5, the V gene TRBV30; D is uncertain. The CDR3 covers 15 residues. The V end was cut by 1 base, the J end by 0 bases, with 12 bases between. Germline CDR1 reads GTSNPN; CDR2 reads SVGIG (reference sequence). The chain's CDR3 is CAWSAHLGNQETQYF. CDR3 sequence (DNA): TGTGCCTGGAGTGCCCACTTAGGTAACCAAGAGACCCAGTACTTC.

The chain carries TRBV7-9 and TRBJ1-2; D not resolved. Deletions cut 10 bases from V and 8 bases from J, with 11 bases between. CDR3 size: 10 residues. CDR1 is SEHNR and CDR2 is FQNEAQ in the germline V gene (reference sequence). The CDR3 region has the DNA TGTGCCACAGAATTCGACGGCTACACCTTC. As protein: CATEFDGYTF.

The chain is built from TRBV5-1 and TRBJ2-3, with a tentative D call TRBD1 (6 bases). V lost 5 bases and J 0 bases, leaving 16 bases between the germline ends. The CDR3 runs 16 residues. Germline assignment: CDR1 SGHRS and CDR2 YFSETQ. CDR3 bases: TGCGCCAGCAGACTTCGACAGGCAGCTAGCACAGATACGCAGTATTTT. This translates into CASRLRQAASTDTQYF.

The rearrangement joins TRBV10-3 to TRBJ2-7, with 14 bases matching TRBD2. Germline loops: CDR1 ENHRY, CDR2 SYGVKD. This CDR3 has 16 residues. The trim removed 5 bases at V and 6 bases at J, leaving 9 bases unmatched. CDR3 sequence: CAISRTSGGFPPEQYF. CDR3 DNA sequence: TGTGCCATCAGTCGGACTAGCGGGGGGTTCCCGCCCGAGCAGTACTTC.

This clone occurred a few times. This rearrangement joins TRBV5-1 to TRBJ1-1, with a possible D match to TRBD1 (5 bases). Germline lookup yields CDR1 SGHRS and CDR2 YFSETQ. Trimming took off 4 bases at V and 5 bases at J, with 15 bases between the two ends. The CDR3 loop spans 14 amino acids. The CDR3 region has the DNA TGCGCCAGCAGCACATCAGGGTGGAAGACTGAAGCTTTCTTT. Protein product: CASSTSGWKTEAFF.

The CDR3 here is CASGARNLGGEQYF. The CDR3 region has the DNA TGTGCCAGCGGTGCCCGGAATTTGGGGGGTGAGCAGTACTTC. The gene calls are TRBV6-6 and TRBJ2-7; D may be TRBD2 (6 bases). Per germline, CDR1 MNHNY and CDR2 SVGAGI (reference sequence). Trimming took 8 bases from V and 7 from J, leaving 21 bases between them. This CDR3 has 14 amino acids.

CDR3 in DNA: TGTGCCAGCAGCACAACTTGGGCCAAAAACATTCAGTACTTC. This translates into CASSTTWAKNIQYF. This sequence joins TRBV9 and TRBJ2-4; D is undetermined. V gave up 4 bases and J gave up 1 base, with 9 bases separating them. This CDR3 is built from 14 residues. CDR1 is SGDLS and CDR2 is YYNGEE in the germline V gene. The whole variable domain, remainder taken from reference TRBV9 and TRBJ2-4, is DSGVTQTPKHLITATGQRVTLRCSPRSGDLSVYWYQQSLDQGLQFLIQYYNGEERAKGNILERFSAQQFPDLHSELNLSSLELGDSALYFCASSTTWAKNIQYFGAGTRLSVL.

The V call is TRBV6-5, the J call TRBJ2-3; D uncertain. Germline CDR1 and CDR2: MNHEY and SVGAGI. V was pared by 0 bases and J by 0 bases, with 10 bases between. The CDR3 has 16 amino acids. CDR3 region: CASSYSFRRSTDTQYF. In DNA form, the CDR3 reads TGTGCCAGCAGTTACTCGTTCAGGCGCAGCACAGATACGCAGTATTTT.

This clone appeared a few times. This chain uses TRBV7-2 with TRBJ2-1; 7 bases fit TRBD2. Germline V gene sequence: CDR1 SGHTA, CDR2 FQGNSA. After removal of 4 bases from V and 6 bases from J, the junction contained 9 bases not matched to a gene. CDR3 length equals 15 residues. As DNA, the CDR3 is TGTGCCAGCAGCTCGCTTGGGACTATCGGCAATGAGCAGTTCTTC. This translates into CASSSLGTIGNEQFF.

The chain couples TRBV30 to TRBJ2-4; D ambiguous. With 2 bases removed from V and 7 bases from J, the gap between germline ends came to 9 bases. Germline values: CDR1 GTSNPN, CDR2 SVGIG (reference sequence). The CDR3 has 12 residues. The CDR3 bases are TGTGCCTGGAGTCTGGACGGGAACATTCAGTACTTC. Its translation is CAWSLDGNIQYF.

This chain connects TRBV7-2 to TRBJ2-7, with TRBD2 identical over 9 bases. Looked up from germline, CDR1 is SGHTA and CDR2 is FQGNSA. V lost 1 base to trimming and J lost 3 bases; unmatched junction nucleotides: 4. The CDR3 runs 15 residues. CDR3 amino acids: CASSLDPAGGYEQYF. The DNA for the CDR3 is TGTGCCAGCAGCTTAGATCCAGCGGGGGGCTACGAGCAGTACTTC.

V gene TRBV27 combines with J gene TRBJ1-1, with 7 bases lining up with TRBD1. The junction had 8 bases not matched to a gene; V was cut back by 4 bases and J by 3 bases. The CDR3 has 15 amino acids. Per the germline V gene, CDR1 is MNHEY and CDR2 is SMNVEV (reference sequence). CDR3 amino acids: CASSSSPTGDTEAFF. The CDR3 bases are TGTGCCAGCAGTTCCAGCCCCACAGGGGACACTGAAGCTTTCTTT.

In nucleotides, the CDR3 is TGCAGCCACAGGGTCCAGAGGAATGGCTACACCTTC. Translated: CSHRVQRNGYTF. The chain is built from TRBV29-1 and TRBJ1-2, with TRBD1 as a possible D gene (6 bases). Germline V gene lookup returns CDR1 SQVTM and CDR2 ANQGSEA. Trimming took off 8 bases at V and 6 bases at J, with 16 bases between the two ends. CDR3 length: 12 residues.

The gene calls are TRBV27 and TRBJ1-5, with TRBD1 as a possible D gene (5 bases). CDR3 length: 14 residues. The ends were cut back, 6 bases at V and 1 base at J, with 10 bases in the middle. Looked up from germline, CDR1 is MNHEY and CDR2 is SMNVEV (reference sequence). This CDR3 is CASSKGRSNQPQHF. CDR3 sequence (DNA): TGTGCCAGCAGCAAGGGGAGAAGCAATCAGCCCCAGCATTTT.